This note documents a single TCR beta chain sequence. Its antigen is still unknown. The data derive from a study of a mutant IDH1 vaccine in newly diagnosed glioma. Study details: Eight vaccinations went to patients in weeks 1, 3, 5, 7, 11, 15, 19, 23. Either 4-6 weeks after radiotherapy alone or alongside temozolomide, vaccination was begun. Receipt of radiotherapy, temozolomide, or both preceded the study, and most received both.

Indicated time point: week 11, during vaccination. Every vaccination contained 300 ug of the mutant IDH1 20-mer peptide and was paired with topical imiquimod. Every donor had a new WHO grade 3 or 4 astrocytoma that was IDH1-mutant, with loss of nuclear ATRX. Unmatched junction bases numbered 7, after V lost 0 bases and J lost 4 bases. Germline V gives CDR1 SGHRS, CDR2 YFSETQ. CDR3 length: 17 amino acids. Profiled with immunoSEQ multiplex PCR; TCRdb holds only in-frame clones, not every one. The data show 110,000 or so clones, approximately 87% seen once. The sequence came from a woman in her forties or fifties with glioma. The sequenced sample was PBMCs, obtained from a glioma patient whose treatment included an IDH1 peptide vaccine. The chain links TRBV5-1 to TRBJ2-5, with 12 positions matching TRBD2. CDR3 in DNA: TGCGCCAGCAGCTTGGCGGCTAGCGGGAGGGCCGGAGAGACCCAGTACTTC. Translating gives CASSLAASGRAGETQYF.